A single sample gave rise to the 18 T cell receptor beta chains below, sequenced in a study of blood T cell repertoires in COVID-19. Clones were read by immunoSEQ multiplex PCR, and TCRdb kept only the in-frame ones, dropping some. Here the sample spans some 700,000 clones, over 80% being singletons. Sequencing was done on a sample of peripheral blood. Receptors originate from a young woman with acute or convalescent COVID-19.

The V gene is TRBV6-5, the J gene TRBJ1-2; TRBD1 is a possible D gene (5 bases). The CDR3 is 13 amino acids. Germline values: CDR1 MNHEY, CDR2 SVGAGI. The germline V and J ends were trimmed by 2 bases and 8 bases, with 12 bases remaining between them. In nucleotides, the CDR3 is TGTGCCAGCAGTTACGTGGGACTCGGGGGCTACACCTTC. It specifies CASSYVGLGGYTF.

This rearrangement joins TRBV9 to TRBJ2-3; TRBD2 matches 10 bases. J gave up 3 bases and V 0 bases, and 4 bases lay outside the gene matches. Germline values: CDR1 SGDLS, CDR2 YYNGEE. The CDR3 length is 16 residues. DNA of the CDR3: TGTGCCAGCAGCGTAGAACTAGCGGGGACTACAGATACGCAGTATTTT. Its translation: CASSVELAGTTDTQYF.

This clone was seen at least ten times. This chain joins TRBV19 and TRBJ1-5, with TRBD1 matching over 9 bases. CDR3 length: 15 amino acids. The J segment lost 2 bases and the V segment lost 7 bases, leaving 6 bases of the junction unmatched. Germline CDR1 is LNHDA and CDR2 is SQIVND (reference sequence). The CDR3 here is CASNGGQGGNQPQHF. The CDR3 nucleotides read TGTGCCAGTAATGGGGGACAGGGCGGCAATCAGCCCCAGCATTTT. The full variable domain, with the rest looked up from reference TRBV19 and TRBJ1-5, is DGGITQSPKYLFRKEGQNVTLSCEQNLNHDAMYWYRQDPGQGLRLIYYSQIVNDFQKGDIAEGYSVSREKKESFPLTVTSAQKNPTAFYLCASNGGQGGNQPQHFGDGTRLSIL.

The chain links TRBV6-6 to TRBJ2-2, with D possibly TRBD1 on 5 matching bases. The CDR3 loop spans 14 amino acids. Trimming cost V 6 bases and J 7 bases, with 15 bases left between them. CDR1 and CDR2 from the germline V gene are MNHNY and SVGAGI (reference sequence). The CDR3 region has the DNA TGTGCCAGCAGCCACGACAGCTCCGGCGGGGAGCTGTTTTTT. Its translation is CASSHDSSGGELFF.

The rearrangement uses TRBV21-1 and TRBJ2-2; the table's D call TRBD1 went unverified against the DNA. TRBV21-1 is listed as a pseudogene. CDR3 size: 14 residues. The DNA for the CDR3 is TGTGCCAGCCCTAGACAGGGTAGGACCGGGGAGCTGTTTTTT. Its protein is CASPRQGRTGELFF.

This sequence joins TRBV19 and TRBJ2-2; 7 nucleotides match TRBD1. Trimming took 0 bases from V and 5 from J; bases not matched to a gene: 9. Germline values: CDR1 LNHDA, CDR2 SQIVND (reference sequence). This CDR3 spans 17 amino acids. CDR3 DNA sequence: TGTGCCAGTAGTATAGATATAAGAAGGGGGCATACCGGGGAGCTGTTTTTT. Its protein product is CASSIDIRRGHTGELFF.

The chain joins TRBV4-3 to TRBJ1-6, with 9 positions matching TRBD1. Germline V gene sequence: CDR1 LGHNA, CDR2 YSLEER. Trimming took 0 bases from V and 9 from J; bases not matched to a gene: 3. This CDR3 spans 15 amino acids. The CDR3 here is CASSQDGTGTSPLHF. In nucleotides, the CDR3 is TGCGCCAGCAGCCAAGATGGGACAGGGACTTCACCCCTCCACTTT.

The chain joins TRBV9 to TRBJ1-6; 9 bases line up with TRBD1. Per the germline V gene, CDR1 is SGDLS and CDR2 is YYNGEE. V was pared by 3 bases and J by 9 bases, with 7 bases of the junction left unmatched. The CDR3 totals 15 residues. DNA for the CDR3: TGTGCCAGCAGCGCAGGGACAGGGTGGCGTTCACCCCTCCACTTT. It codes for CASSAGTGWRSPLHF.

V and J are TRBV30 and TRBJ1-6, with 7 nucleotides matching TRBD1. There are 16 residues in the CDR3. Germline CDR1 reads GTSNPN; CDR2 reads SVGIG (reference sequence). Trimming removed 3 bases from V and 7 bases from J; junction bases left unmatched: 12. This CDR3 reads CAWRKHPGQINSPLHF. The DNA of the CDR3 is TGTGCCTGGAGGAAACACCCGGGACAGATAAATTCACCCCTCCACTTT.

The table lists this clone with a few counts. This chain uses TRBV7-9 with TRBJ2-7; no clear D. From germline, CDR1 is SEHNR and CDR2 FQNEAQ (reference sequence). The CDR3 runs 14 residues. Trimming took off 5 bases at V and 3 bases at J, with 14 bases between the two ends. The CDR3 DNA reads TGTGCCAGCAGCGTCGGTGGTTTGAGCTACGAGCAGTACTTC. This codes for CASSVGGLSYEQYF.

V is TRBV5-1 and J is TRBJ1-1; D is possibly TRBD1 (6 bases). V gave up 3 bases and J gave up 4 bases, with 13 bases separating them. This CDR3 has 14 amino acids. CDR1 and CDR2 (germline): SGHRS, YFSETQ. The CDR3 DNA is TGCGCCAGCAGCTCCACAGGGTTTGGCACTGAAGCTTTCTTT. Translating gives CASSSTGFGTEAFF.

The rearrangement links TRBV28 to TRBJ2-7, with a weak D call TRBD2 (5 bases). V gave up 2 bases and J gave up 3 bases, with 11 bases separating them. The CDR3 is 14 residues long. Germline V lookup: CDR1 MDHEN, CDR2 SYDVKM. In DNA, the CDR3 is TGTGCCAGCAGTTTAGGGCGGGCCTTCTACGAGCAGTACTTC. Translated, it gives CASSLGRAFYEQYF.

The genes are TRBV21-1 and TRBJ1-1. TRBV21-1 is a known pseudogene. The CDR3 is made up of 16 amino acids. The CDR3 sequence: CASSNKEGLGGTEAFF. In DNA, the CDR3 is TGTGCCAGCAGCAATAAAGAAGGGCTGGGGGGGACTGAAGCTTTCTTT.

J is TRBJ2-1 and V is TRBV2; D possibly corresponds to TRBD1 (6 bases). The CDR3 has 12 residues. Trimming removed 7 bases from V and 10 bases from J, with 14 bases in between. Per the germline V gene, CDR1 is SNHLY and CDR2 is FYNNEI. The CDR3 DNA follows: TGTGCCAGCACCGTGGGGGCTGGGGAGCAGTTCTTC. Amino acid sequence: CASTVGAGEQFF.

This clone has just one count. V and J are TRBV6-5 and TRBJ2-7; TRBD2 is a possible D gene (5 bases). Germline V CDR1 and CDR2: MNHEY, SVGAGI. This CDR3 is built from 12 residues. The V end was cut by 4 bases, the J end by 3 bases, with 7 bases between. Here the CDR3 reads CASSLEDYEQYF. CDR3 sequence (DNA): TGTGCCAGCAGTTTGGAGGACTACGAGCAGTACTTC.

This sequence joins TRBV6-6 and TRBJ1-4, with 7 bases fitting TRBD1. Per the germline V gene, CDR1 is MNHNY and CDR2 is SVGAGI (reference sequence). There are 14 residues in the CDR3. Losses at the gene ends were 3 bases for V and 8 bases for J; bases not matched to a gene: 6. For the CDR3, the DNA is TGTGCCAGCAGTTATAGGACAGGTTGGGAAAAACTGTTTTTT. Translation: CASSYRTGWEKLFF.

J is TRBJ1-5 and V is TRBV30; 7 bases agree with TRBD1. The CDR3 extends over 14 amino acids. J was trimmed by 3 bases and V by 1 base; bases with no gene match: 3. Per the germline V gene, CDR1 is GTSNPN and CDR2 is SVGIG (reference sequence). CDR3 sequence: CAWSGDRVNQPQHF. The CDR3 DNA reads as TGTGCCTGGAGTGGGGACAGAGTCAATCAGCCCCAGCATTTT. The full variable domain, rest sourced from reference TRBV30 and TRBJ1-5, is SQTIHQWPATLVQPVGSPLSLECTVEGTSNPNLYWYRQAAGRGLQLLFYSVGIGQISSEVPQNLSASRPQDRQFILSSKKLLLSDSGFYLCAWSGDRVNQPQHFGDGTRLSIL.

The V call is TRBV6-1, the J call TRBJ2-6; the D gene is possibly TRBD1 (6 bases). Germline CDR1 reads MNHNS; CDR2 reads SASEGT. This CDR3 is 16 amino acids long. Trimming shortened V by 0 bases and J by 3 bases, and 9 bases separated the two germline ends. In DNA, the CDR3 is TGTGCCAGCAGTGAAGCGCAGGGGAATGGGGCCAACGTCCTGACTTTC. It translates to CASSEAQGNGANVLTF.